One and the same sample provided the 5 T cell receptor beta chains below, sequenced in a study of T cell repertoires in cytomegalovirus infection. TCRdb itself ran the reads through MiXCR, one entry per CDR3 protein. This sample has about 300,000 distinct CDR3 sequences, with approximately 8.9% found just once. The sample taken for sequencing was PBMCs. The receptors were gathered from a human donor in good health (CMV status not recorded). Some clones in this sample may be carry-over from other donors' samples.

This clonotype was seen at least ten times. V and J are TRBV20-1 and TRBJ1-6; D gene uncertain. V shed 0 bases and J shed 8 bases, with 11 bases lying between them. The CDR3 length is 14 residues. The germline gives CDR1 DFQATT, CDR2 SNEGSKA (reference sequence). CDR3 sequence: CSARDYGSYSPLHF. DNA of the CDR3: TGCAGTGCTAGAGATTATGGCAGCTATTCACCCCTCCACTTT.

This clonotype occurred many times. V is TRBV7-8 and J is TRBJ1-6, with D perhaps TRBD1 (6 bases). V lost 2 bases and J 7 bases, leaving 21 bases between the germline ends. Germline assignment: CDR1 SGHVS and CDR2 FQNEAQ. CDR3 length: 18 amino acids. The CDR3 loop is CASSLRSRGRTENSPLHF. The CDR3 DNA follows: TGTGCCAGCAGCTTACGGTCCAGGGGACGAACAGAAAATTCACCCCTCCACTTT.

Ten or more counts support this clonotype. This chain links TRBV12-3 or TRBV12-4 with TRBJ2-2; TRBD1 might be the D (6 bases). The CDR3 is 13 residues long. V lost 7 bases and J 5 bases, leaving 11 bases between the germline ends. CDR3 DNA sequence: TGTGCCAGCATCACAGGGACGACCGGGGAGCTGTTTTTT. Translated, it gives CASITGTTGELFF.

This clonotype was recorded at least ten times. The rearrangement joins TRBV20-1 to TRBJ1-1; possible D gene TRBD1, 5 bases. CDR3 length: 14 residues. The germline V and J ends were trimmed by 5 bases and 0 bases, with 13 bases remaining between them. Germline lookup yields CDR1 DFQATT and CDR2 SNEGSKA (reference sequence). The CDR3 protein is CSASRQMMNTEAFF. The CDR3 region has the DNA TGCAGTGCTTCCCGACAGATGATGAACACTGAAGCTTTCTTT.

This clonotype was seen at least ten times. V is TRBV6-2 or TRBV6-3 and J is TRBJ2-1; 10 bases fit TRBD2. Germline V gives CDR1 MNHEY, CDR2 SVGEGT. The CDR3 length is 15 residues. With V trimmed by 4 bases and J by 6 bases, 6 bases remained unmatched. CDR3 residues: CASSSTSGSFNEQFF. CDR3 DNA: TGTGCCAGCAGTTCGACTAGCGGGTCTTTCAATGAGCAGTTCTTC.